A selection of T cell receptor beta chains follows, all from one sample in a study of T cells in Graves' hyperthyroidism and ophthalmopathy. MiXCR, applied by TCRdb to the multiplex PCR reads, yields one record per CDR3 protein. This table has 30,000 to 45,000 distinct CDR3 sequences, around half appearing once. Sequenced material: blood. Source of these receptors: a man aged 35 to 55 with Graves' ophthalmopathy. CDR3s include the opening cysteine and the closing phenylalanine or tryptophan. Fields, in order: D gene, clone size, J gene, V gene, CDR3 protein, CDR3 DNA. The D gene is left open where the match is weak. Rows may omit the clone size; those that give it use once, few, many or a size class.

D gene: -; clone size: medium-sized; J gene: TRBJ1-4; V gene: TRBV7-8; CDR3 protein: CASSSSTGLREKLFF; CDR3 DNA: TGTGCCAGCAGCTCCTCGACCGGTCTGCGGGAAAAACTGTTTTTT
D gene: -; clone size: many; J gene: TRBJ1-3; V gene: TRBV3-1; CDR3 protein: CASSQDNGGNTIYF; CDR3 DNA: TGTGCCAGCAGCCAAGATAACGGGGGAAACACCATATATTTT
D gene: -; clone size: many; J gene: TRBJ2-4; V gene: TRBV5-1; CDR3 protein: CASSPGQPRDIQYF; CDR3 DNA: TGCGCCAGCAGCCCCGGACAGCCGCGGGACATTCAGTACTTC
D gene: -; clone size: -; J gene: TRBJ1-1; V gene: TRBV6-5; CDR3 protein: CASSSRTGDWDHTEALF; CDR3 DNA: TGTGCCAGCAGTTCCAGGACCGGGGACTGGGACCACACTGAAGCTCTCTTT
D gene: -; clone size: -; J gene: TRBJ2-7; V gene: TRBV5-8; CDR3 protein: CASSLYRDTRSSYEQYF; CDR3 DNA: TGTGCCAGCAGCTTATACCGGGACACCAGAAGCTCCTACGAGCAGTACTTC
D gene: TRBD1; clone size: -; J gene: TRBJ2-7; V gene: TRBV7-6; CDR3 protein: CASSPGQGRNEQYF; CDR3 DNA: TGTGCCAGCAGCCCGGGACAGGGGAGGAACGAGCAGTACTTC
D gene: -; clone size: -; J gene: TRBJ1-1; V gene: TRBV5-1; CDR3 protein: CASSQQTGRLGGGEAFF; CDR3 DNA: TGCGCCAGCAGCCAACAAACAGGGCGCCTGGGTGGGGGTGAAGCCTTCTTT
D gene: -; clone size: many; J gene: TRBJ1-1; V gene: TRBV6-5; CDR3 protein: CASSYRNMNTEAFF; CDR3 DNA: TGTGCCAGCAGTTACAGGAATATGAACACTGAAGCTTTCTTT
D gene: -; clone size: -; J gene: TRBJ1-2; V gene: TRBV7-2; CDR3 protein: CASSSFGVNYGYTF; CDR3 DNA: TGTGCCAGCAGCTCATTCGGGGTTAACTATGGCTACACCTTC
D gene: TRBD1; clone size: -; J gene: TRBJ1-2; V gene: TRBV2; CDR3 protein: CASSILAGDSSGYTF; CDR3 DNA: TGTGCCAGCAGCATACTAGCGGGGGACAGCTCCGGCTACACCTTC
D gene: TRBD2; clone size: -; J gene: TRBJ2-1; V gene: TRBV19; CDR3 protein: CASSSWGLAGGPGEQFF; CDR3 DNA: TGTGCCAGTAGTTCCTGGGGACTAGCGGGAGGGCCGGGGGAGCAGTTCTTC
D gene: -; clone size: many; J gene: TRBJ2-2; V gene: TRBV20-1; CDR3 protein: CSAISDNAVPGELFF; CDR3 DNA: TGCAGTGCTATTTCTGACAACGCAGTGCCCGGGGAGCTGTTTTTT
D gene: TRBD2; clone size: -; J gene: TRBJ2-7; V gene: TRBV6-5; CDR3 protein: CAGSLTSGRVYEQNF; CDR3 DNA: TGTGCCGGCAGCCTGACTAGCGGGAGGGTCTACGAGCAGAACTTC
D gene: -; clone size: -; J gene: TRBJ1-5; V gene: TRBV2; CDR3 protein: CASKQISKRLQHF; CDR3 DNA: TGTGCCAGCAAGCAGATTAGCAAACGGCTCCAGCATTTT
D gene: -; clone size: -; J gene: TRBJ2-7; V gene: TRBV20-1; CDR3 protein: CSAVDGTEQYF; CDR3 DNA: TGCAGTGCCGTAGACGGCACCGAGCAGTACTTC
D gene: -; clone size: many; J gene: TRBJ2-7; V gene: TRBV20-1; CDR3 protein: CSARPPGTPWEQYF; CDR3 DNA: TGCAGTGCTAGACCCCCGGGGACACCTTGGGAGCAGTACTTC
D gene: -; clone size: medium-sized; J gene: TRBJ1-1; V gene: TRBV10-3; CDR3 protein: CAVKEDTNTEAFF; CDR3 DNA: TGTGCCGTAAAGGAAGATACGAACACTGAAGCTTTCTTT
D gene: TRBD2; clone size: -; J gene: TRBJ2-7; V gene: TRBV20-1; CDR3 protein: CSALGGASGVSGQYF; CDR3 DNA: TGCAGTGCTCTCGGGGGGGCTAGCGGGGTCTCAGGGCAGTACTTC
D gene: -; clone size: -; J gene: TRBJ2-3; V gene: TRBV20-1; CDR3 protein: CSVSSSYNEQYF; CDR3 DNA: TGCAGTGTATCGAGTTCCTACAATGAGCAGTATTTT
D gene: -; clone size: -; J gene: TRBJ2-7; V gene: TRBV25-1; CDR3 protein: CASSARVGSTLSEQYF; CDR3 DNA: TGTGCCAGCAGTGCTAGAGTCGGGTCAACTTTAAGCGAGCAGTACTTC
D gene: -; clone size: many; J gene: TRBJ2-3; V gene: TRBV27; CDR3 protein: CASRTPAGLGDTQYF; CDR3 DNA: TGTGCCAGCAGGACCCCGGCAGGGCTAGGAGATACGCAGTATTTT
D gene: -; clone size: -; J gene: TRBJ2-2; V gene: TRBV19; CDR3 protein: CASSIVGGYTGEPFF; CDR3 DNA: TGTGCTAGTAGTATAGTAGGCGGCTACACCGGGGAGCCGTTTTTT
D gene: -; clone size: many; J gene: TRBJ1-3; V gene: TRBV9; CDR3 protein: CASSVGRGYNTIYF; CDR3 DNA: TGTGCCAGCAGCGTGGGGAGGGGGTACAACACCATATATTTT
D gene: TRBD1; clone size: -; J gene: TRBJ2-7; V gene: TRBV19; CDR3 protein: CASHGQGVNEQYF; CDR3 DNA: TGTGCCAGCCACGGACAGGGAGTGAACGAGCAGTACTTC
D gene: -; clone size: medium-sized; J gene: TRBJ2-7; V gene: TRBV10-1; CDR3 protein: CASSESRTEQYF; CDR3 DNA: TGCGCCAGCAGTGAGTCGAGGACCGAGCAGTACTTC
D gene: -; clone size: many; J gene: TRBJ1-2; V gene: TRBV18; CDR3 protein: CASSPNVDDGYTF; CDR3 DNA: TGTGCCAGCTCACCCAATGTGGACGACGGCTACACCTTC
D gene: -; clone size: many; J gene: TRBJ2-5; V gene: TRBV5-6; CDR3 protein: CASSRGPLETQYF; CDR3 DNA: TGTGCCAGCAGCCGGGGACCTCTCGAGACCCAGTACTTC